These 21 T cell receptor beta chains originate from one sample sequenced in a study of blood T cell repertoires in COVID-19. Measured with immunoSEQ multiplex PCR; TCRdb has only the in-frame clones, and not every one. The sample includes roughly 150,000 clones, approximately 82% seen only once; the top ten take roughly 9.8%. The source material was peripheral blood. The origin of the receptors is a man between 60 and 75 years old who had recovered from COVID-19.

To note about this clone: Other DNA sequences of this sample code for an identical CDR3. The genes are TRBV7-2 and TRBJ2-5, with 15 bases aligning to TRBD2. Per the germline V gene, CDR1 is SGHTA and CDR2 is FQGNSA. The CDR3 length is 14 residues. V shed 11 bases and J 5 bases; nucleotides not matched to a gene: 6. CDR3 bases: TGTGCCTCCGGACTAGCGGGAGGGCCGGAGACCCAGTACTTC. Amino acids: CASGLAGGPETQYF.

The V call is TRBV28, the J call TRBJ2-5; D is undetermined. Trimming stripped 5 bases from V and 14 bases from J, with 24 bases between. Germline V gives CDR1 MDHEN, CDR2 SYDVKM. This CDR3 spans 14 amino acids. The CDR3 bases are TGTGCCAGCAGTCGAGGTGGTATGGAGACGGCCACCTACTTC. It specifies CASSRGGMETATYF. The full variable domain, with the rest looked up from reference TRBV28 and TRBJ2-5, is DVKVTQSSRYLVKRTGEKVFLECVQDMDHENMFWYRQDPGLGLRLIYFSYDVKMKEKGDIPEGYSVSREKKERFSLILESASTNQTSMYLCASSRGGMETATYFGPGTRLLVL.

This clone is a singleton in its sample. The chain carries TRBV2 and TRBJ2-5, with TRBD2 matching 11 bases. J gave up 5 bases and V 0 bases, and 8 bases lay outside the gene matches. The germline V gene encodes CDR1 SNHLY and CDR2 FYNNEI. The CDR3 contains 17 residues. The CDR3 DNA sequence: TGTGCCAGCAGTGAAGCCTTAGCGGGGGGGCCGGTGGAGACCCAGTACTTC. Its protein is CASSEALAGGPVETQYF.

The chain combines TRBV7-3 with TRBJ2-1, with 7 bases matching TRBD1. Germline loops: CDR1 SGHTA, CDR2 FQGTGA. CDR3 length equals 13 residues. J was trimmed by 9 bases and V by 4 bases; bases with no gene match: 6. As DNA, the CDR3 is TGTGCCAGCAGCTCAACCGGGACAGCTGAGCAGTTCTTC. This codes for CASSSTGTAEQFF.

The J gene is TRBJ2-7, the V gene TRBV15; 9 bases align to TRBD1. The V segment lost 5 bases and the J segment 0 bases; nucleotides outside the gene matches: 8. Germline assignment: CDR1 LNHNV and CDR2 YYDKDF (reference sequence). This CDR3 spans 16 amino acids. The CDR3 sequence: CATSRPGTGTSYEQYF. Written as DNA, the CDR3 is TGTGCCACCAGCCGCCCCGGGACAGGGACCTCCTACGAGCAGTACTTC.

V and J are TRBV5-1 and TRBJ2-1; D is perhaps TRBD2 (7 bases). The CDR3 runs 17 residues. Trimming pared 5 bases from V and 0 bases from J, leaving 18 bases between. Germline values: CDR1 SGHRS, CDR2 YFSETQ. This CDR3 reads CASRGIGGDRSYNEQFF. The CDR3 coding sequence is TGCGCCAGCAGAGGGATAGGGGGGGACCGCTCCTACAATGAGCAGTTCTTC.

In this sample, this clone turned up once. V and J are TRBV27 and TRBJ2-7, with 9 bases that match TRBD1. V dropped 6 bases and J dropped 2; count of bases not matched to a gene: 5. The CDR3 is made up of 14 amino acids. Per the germline V gene, CDR1 is MNHEY and CDR2 is SMNVEV (reference sequence). The chain's CDR3 is CASRRGQGTYEQYF. For the CDR3, the DNA is TGTGCCAGCAGGAGGGGACAGGGAACCTACGAGCAGTACTTC.

The chain employs TRBV5-1 and TRBJ2-3; TRBD2 matches 8 bases. The CDR3 covers 16 residues. The germline gives CDR1 SGHRS, CDR2 YFSETQ. The V segment lost 1 base and the J segment 6 bases; nucleotides outside the gene matches: 10. As DNA, the CDR3 is TGCGCCAGCAGCTTGACAGTCGGGGGGGACTTGGATACGCAGTATTTT. It specifies CASSLTVGGDLDTQYF.

V is TRBV5-1 and J is TRBJ2-2; D may be TRBD2 (6 bases). This CDR3 comprises 14 residues. Germline lookup yields CDR1 SGHRS and CDR2 YFSETQ. Trimming took 6 bases from V and 5 from J, leaving 14 bases between them. The CDR3 reads CASTQMGGTGELFF. In DNA form, the CDR3 reads TGCGCCAGCACCCAAATGGGGGGAACCGGGGAGCTGTTTTTT. The full variable domain, its missing parts supplied by reference TRBV5-1 and TRBJ2-2, is KAGVTQTPRYLIKTRGQQVTLSCSPISGHRSVSWYQQTPGQGLQFLFEYFSETQRNKGNFPGRFSGRQFSNSRSEMNVSTLELGDSALYLCASTQMGGTGELFFGEGSRLTVL.

This clone turned up a few times. This rearrangement joins TRBV18 to TRBJ1-3; 8 bases are shared with TRBD1. Germline lookup yields CDR1 KGHSH and CDR2 LQKENI. CDR3 size: 16 residues. J was trimmed by 1 base and V by 3 bases; bases with no gene match: 5. The CDR3 reads CASSPSQGASGNTIYF. The CDR3, as DNA: TGTGCCAGCTCACCGTCCCAGGGGGCGTCTGGAAACACCATATATTTT.

In this sample, this clone turned up a few times. V gene TRBV5-1 combines with J gene TRBJ1-5; D is undetermined. CDR3 length: 13 amino acids. V gave up 3 bases and J gave up 7 bases, with 11 bases separating them. CDR1 and CDR2 (germline): SGHRS, YFSETQ. The CDR3 region is CASSSVYGQPQHF. The CDR3 coding sequence is TGCGCCAGCAGCTCGGTTTACGGGCAGCCCCAGCATTTT.

The sample holds one count of this clone. The genes are TRBV28 and TRBJ1-2; D remains unclear. Germline V gene data show CDR1 as MDHEN and CDR2 as SYDVKM. Trimming removed 3 bases from V and 6 bases from J, with 8 bases in between. The CDR3 sequence is 12 residues long. The CDR3, as DNA: TGTGCCAGCAGTTTTGCGCCTCATGGCTACACCTTC. It specifies CASSFAPHGYTF.

Comment on this clone: This clone may be a read error of a much larger clone one base away. The chain carries TRBV5-8 and TRBJ1-1; 10 bases are a match to TRBD1. The V segment lost 4 bases and the J segment 4 bases; nucleotides outside the gene matches: 4. CDR1 is SGHTS and CDR2 is YDEGEE in the germline V gene. The CDR3 extends over 14 amino acids. CDR3 protein: CASSQRTGGTEAFF. The CDR3 DNA reads as TGTGCCAGCAGCCAACGGACAGGGGGCACTGAAGCTTTCTTT.

The table lists this clone with a count of one. V is TRBV6-5 and J is TRBJ2-7, with D possibly matching TRBD2 (6 bases). The CDR3 is made up of 14 amino acids. Germline loops: CDR1 MNHEY, CDR2 SVGAGI. V gave up 6 bases and J gave up 6 bases, with 18 bases separating them. This CDR3 is CASSSGLDGGEQYF. The CDR3 bases are TGTGCCAGCAGCTCGGGACTTGATGGGGGCGAGCAGTACTTC.

The genes are TRBV18 and TRBJ2-1; possible D gene TRBD2, 5 bases. Germline CDR1 is KGHSH and CDR2 is LQKENI. CDR3 length equals 15 residues. V shed 1 base and J shed 6 bases, with 13 bases lying between them. CDR3 nucleotide sequence: TGTGCCAGCTCACCACAAGCGGTGAGAGGCAATGAGCAGTTCTTC. Its protein product is CASSPQAVRGNEQFF.

The chain couples TRBV28 to TRBJ2-7, with a possible D match to TRBD1 (6 bases). This CDR3 contains 19 residues. Trimming removed 6 bases from V and 0 bases from J, with 27 bases in between. Germline lookup yields CDR1 MDHEN and CDR2 SYDVKM. The CDR3: CASSRGKGRTQGSSYEQYF. As DNA, the CDR3 is TGTGCCAGCAGCCGAGGAAAGGGACGGACACAGGGAAGCTCCTACGAGCAGTACTTC. Full variable domain (remainder filled in from reference TRBV28 and TRBJ2-7): DVKVTQSSRYLVKRTGEKVFLECVQDMDHENMFWYRQDPGLGLRLIYFSYDVKMKEKGDIPEGYSVSREKKERFSLILESASTNQTSMYLCASSRGKGRTQGSSYEQYFGPGTRLTVT.

The chain is built from TRBV6-2 or TRBV6-3 and TRBJ2-3; D is perhaps TRBD2 (5 bases). Germline V gives CDR1 MNHEY, CDR2 SVGEGT. The CDR3 covers 12 residues. V was clipped by 4 bases and J by 9 bases, with 11 bases between them. DNA of the CDR3: TGTGCCAGCAGTTTGAGGGTATACACGCAGTATTTT. This sequence encodes CASSLRVYTQYF.

The chain links TRBV5-1 to TRBJ2-1; TRBD2 matches at 7 bases. The germline CDR1 and CDR2 sequences are SGHRS and YFSETQ. The CDR3 has 16 amino acids. Trimming removed 4 bases from V and 2 bases from J; junction bases left unmatched: 9. The CDR3 is CASSPDPSGAYNEQFF. The CDR3 DNA is TGCGCCAGCAGCCCCGATCCCAGCGGGGCCTACAATGAGCAGTTCTTC.

The rearrangement uses TRBV28 and TRBJ2-5, with a weak D call TRBD2 (5 bases). The germline CDR1 and CDR2 sequences are MDHEN and SYDVKM. The CDR3 has 13 residues. V lost 7 bases to trimming and J lost 3 bases, with 12 bases between them. The CDR3 spells CASILVGEETQYF. The CDR3 DNA sequence: TGTGCCAGCATCCTTGTCGGGGAAGAGACCCAGTACTTC.

The rearrangement joins TRBV3-1 (or the pseudogene TRBV3-2) to TRBJ1-6, with 7 nucleotides matching TRBD1. V dropped 1 base and J dropped 5; count of bases not matched to a gene: 2. Germline V lookup: CDR1 LGHDT, CDR2 YNNKEL (reference sequence). This CDR3 contains 15 residues. CDR3 coding DNA: TGTGCCAGCAGCCAAGCCAGGGGGAATAATTCACCCCTCCACTTT. This sequence encodes CASSQARGNNSPLHF.

This clone came up a few times. V is TRBV6-2 or TRBV6-3 and J is TRBJ2-7, with D perhaps matching TRBD1 (6 bases). Trimming stripped 6 bases from V and 5 bases from J, with 26 bases between. The CDR3 totals 17 residues. Germline V gene lookup returns CDR1 MNHEY and CDR2 SVGEGT. As DNA, the CDR3 is TGTGCCAGCAGCCCCGTGACGGGACAAAGCTTTGTGGACGAGCAGTACTTC. The encoded protein is CASSPVTGQSFVDEQYF.